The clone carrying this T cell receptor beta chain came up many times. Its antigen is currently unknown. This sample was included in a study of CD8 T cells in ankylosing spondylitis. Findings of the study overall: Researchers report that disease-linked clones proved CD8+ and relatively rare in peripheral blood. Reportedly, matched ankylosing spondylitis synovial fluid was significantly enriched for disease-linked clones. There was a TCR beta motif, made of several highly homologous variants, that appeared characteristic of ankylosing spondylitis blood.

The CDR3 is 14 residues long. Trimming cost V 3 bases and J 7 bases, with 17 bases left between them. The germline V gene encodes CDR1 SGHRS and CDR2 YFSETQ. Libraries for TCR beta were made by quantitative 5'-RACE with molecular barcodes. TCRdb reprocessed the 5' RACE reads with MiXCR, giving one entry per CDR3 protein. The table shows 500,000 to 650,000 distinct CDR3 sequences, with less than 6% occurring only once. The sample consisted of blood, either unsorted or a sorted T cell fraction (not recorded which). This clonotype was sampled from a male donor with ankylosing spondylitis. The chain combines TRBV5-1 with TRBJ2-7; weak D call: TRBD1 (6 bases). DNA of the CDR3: TGCGCCAGCAGCTCAGGGGCGATTTTTTTGGAGCAGTACTTC. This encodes CASSSGAIFLEQYF.